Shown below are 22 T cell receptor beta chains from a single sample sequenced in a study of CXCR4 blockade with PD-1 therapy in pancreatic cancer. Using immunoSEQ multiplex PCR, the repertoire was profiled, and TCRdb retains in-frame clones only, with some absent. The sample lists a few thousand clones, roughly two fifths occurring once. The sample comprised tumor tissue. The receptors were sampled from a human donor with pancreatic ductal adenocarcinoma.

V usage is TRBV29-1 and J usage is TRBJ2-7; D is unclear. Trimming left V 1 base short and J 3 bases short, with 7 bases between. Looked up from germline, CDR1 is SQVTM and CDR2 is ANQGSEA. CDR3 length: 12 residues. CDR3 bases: TGCAGCGTTGAAGGGCTGTTCTACGAGCAGTACTTC. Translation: CSVEGLFYEQYF.

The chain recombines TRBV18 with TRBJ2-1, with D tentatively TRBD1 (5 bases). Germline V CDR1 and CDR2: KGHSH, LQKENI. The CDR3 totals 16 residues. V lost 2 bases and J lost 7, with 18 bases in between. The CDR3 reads CASSPWDLAGKNEQFF. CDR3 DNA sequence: TGTGCCAGCTCACCATGGGATTTAGCAGGGAAGAATGAGCAGTTCTTC.

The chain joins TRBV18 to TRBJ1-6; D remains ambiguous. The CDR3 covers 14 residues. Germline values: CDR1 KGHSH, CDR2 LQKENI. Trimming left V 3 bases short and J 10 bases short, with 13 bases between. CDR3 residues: CASSPSGERSPLHF. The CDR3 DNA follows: TGTGCCAGCTCACCTAGCGGGGAAAGGTCACCCCTCCACTTT.

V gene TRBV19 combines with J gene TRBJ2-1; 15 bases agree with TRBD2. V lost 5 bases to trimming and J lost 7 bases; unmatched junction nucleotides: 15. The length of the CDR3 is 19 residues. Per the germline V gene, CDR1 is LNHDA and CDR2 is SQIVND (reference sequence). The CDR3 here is CASSGRTSGGAVSRNEQFF. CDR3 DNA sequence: TGTGCCAGTAGTGGTCGGACTAGCGGGGGGGCCGTGAGTAGAAATGAGCAGTTCTTC.

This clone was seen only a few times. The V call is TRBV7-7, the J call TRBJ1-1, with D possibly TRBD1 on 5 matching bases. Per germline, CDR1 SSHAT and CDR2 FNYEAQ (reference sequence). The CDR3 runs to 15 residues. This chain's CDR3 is CAVGRAPGMNTEAFF. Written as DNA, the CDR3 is TGTGCAGTTGGTCGGGCCCCAGGGATGAACACTGAAGCTTTCTTT.

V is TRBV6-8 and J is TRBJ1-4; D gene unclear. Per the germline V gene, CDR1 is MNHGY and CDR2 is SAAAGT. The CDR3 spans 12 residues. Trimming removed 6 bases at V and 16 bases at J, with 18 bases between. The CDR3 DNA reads TGTGCCAGCAGGACCCCCAAGACACCGGCGTTTTTT. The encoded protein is CASRTPKTPAFF.

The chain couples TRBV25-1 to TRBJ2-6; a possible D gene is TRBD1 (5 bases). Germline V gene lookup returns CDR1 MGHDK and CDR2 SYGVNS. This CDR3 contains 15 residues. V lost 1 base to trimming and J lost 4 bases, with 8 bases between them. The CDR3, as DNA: TGTGCCAGCAGTGAATCAGGGCTCGGGGCCAACGTCCTGACTTTC. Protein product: CASSESGLGANVLTF.

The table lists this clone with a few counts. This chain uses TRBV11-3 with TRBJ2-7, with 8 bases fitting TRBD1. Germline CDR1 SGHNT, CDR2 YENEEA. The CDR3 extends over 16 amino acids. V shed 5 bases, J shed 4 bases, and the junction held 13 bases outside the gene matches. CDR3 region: CASSRTGQGVGYEQYF. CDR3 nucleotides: TGTGCCAGCAGCCGGACTGGACAGGGCGTAGGGTACGAGCAGTACTTC.

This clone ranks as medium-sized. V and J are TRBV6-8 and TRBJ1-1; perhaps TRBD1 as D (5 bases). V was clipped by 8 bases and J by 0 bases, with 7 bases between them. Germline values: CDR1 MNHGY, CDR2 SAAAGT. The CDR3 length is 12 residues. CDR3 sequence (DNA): TGTGCCAGCCGCAGGGTGAACACTGAAGCTTTCTTT. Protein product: CASRRVNTEAFF.

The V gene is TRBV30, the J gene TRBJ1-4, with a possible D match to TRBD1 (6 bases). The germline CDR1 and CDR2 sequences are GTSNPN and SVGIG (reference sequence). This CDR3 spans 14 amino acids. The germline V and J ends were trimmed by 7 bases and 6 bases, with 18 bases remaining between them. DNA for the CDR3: TGTGCCTTCTCCGCGGGGGGGCTGGATGAAAAACTGTTTTTT. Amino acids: CAFSAGGLDEKLFF.

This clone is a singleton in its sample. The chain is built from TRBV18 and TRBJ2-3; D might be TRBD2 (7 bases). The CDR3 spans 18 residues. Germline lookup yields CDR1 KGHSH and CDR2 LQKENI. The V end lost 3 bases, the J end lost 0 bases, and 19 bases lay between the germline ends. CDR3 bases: TGTGCCAGCTCACCGAGGGGGGGCCGCGGAGTAAGCACAGATACGCAGTATTTT. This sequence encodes CASSPRGGRGVSTDTQYF.

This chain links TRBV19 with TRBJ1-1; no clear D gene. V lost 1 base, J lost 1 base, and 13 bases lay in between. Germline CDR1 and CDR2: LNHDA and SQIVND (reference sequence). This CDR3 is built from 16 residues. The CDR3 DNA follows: TGTGCCAGTAGTATAGGGCGCTTGGCTGGGAACACTGAAGCTTTCTTT. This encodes CASSIGRLAGNTEAFF. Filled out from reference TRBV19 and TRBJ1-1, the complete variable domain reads DGGITQSPKYLFRKEGQNVTLSCEQNLNHDAMYWYRQDPGQGLRLIYYSQIVNDFQKGDIAEGYSVSREKKESFPLTVTSAQKNPTAFYLCASSIGRLAGNTEAFFGQGTRLTVV.

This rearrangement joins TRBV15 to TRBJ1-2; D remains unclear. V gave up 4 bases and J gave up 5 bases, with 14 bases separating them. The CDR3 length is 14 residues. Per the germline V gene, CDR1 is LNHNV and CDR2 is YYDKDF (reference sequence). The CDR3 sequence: CATSTTLPLYGYTF. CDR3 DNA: TGTGCCACCAGCACGACCCTGCCACTTTATGGCTACACCTTC. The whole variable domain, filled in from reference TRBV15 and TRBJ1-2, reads DAMVIQNPRYQVTQFGKPVTLSCSQTLNHNVMYWYQQKSSQAPKLLFHYYDKDFNNEADTPDNFQSRRPNTSFCFLDIRSPGLGDTAMYLCATSTTLPLYGYTFGSGTRLTVV.

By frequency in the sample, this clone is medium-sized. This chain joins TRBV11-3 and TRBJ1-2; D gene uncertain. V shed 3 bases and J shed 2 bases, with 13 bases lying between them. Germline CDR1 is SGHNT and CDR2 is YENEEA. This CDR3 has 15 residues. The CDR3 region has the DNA TGTGCCAGCAGCTTTGGTTCTGGTTCCAACTATGGCTACACCTTC. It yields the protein CASSFGSGSNYGYTF. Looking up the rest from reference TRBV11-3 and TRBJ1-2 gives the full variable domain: EAGVVQSPRYKIIEKKQPVAFWCNPISGHNTLYWYLQNLGQGPELLIRYENEEAVDDSQLPKDRFSAERLKGVDSTLKIQPAELGDSAVYLCASSFGSGSNYGYTFGSGTRLTVV.

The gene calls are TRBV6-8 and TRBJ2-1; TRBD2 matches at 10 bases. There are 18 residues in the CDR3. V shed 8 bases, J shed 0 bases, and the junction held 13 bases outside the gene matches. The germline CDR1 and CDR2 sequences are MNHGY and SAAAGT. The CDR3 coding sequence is TGTGCCAGCTCCCACAGGAGCGGGGGGGCTAGCTCCTACAATGAGCAGTTCTTC. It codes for CASSHRSGGASSYNEQFF.

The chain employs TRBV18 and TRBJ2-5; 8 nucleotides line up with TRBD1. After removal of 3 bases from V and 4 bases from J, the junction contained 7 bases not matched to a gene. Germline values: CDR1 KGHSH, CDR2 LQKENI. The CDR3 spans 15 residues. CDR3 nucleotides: TGTGCCAGCTCACCGACAGGGGCTCAGGGAGAGACCCAGTACTTC. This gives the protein CASSPTGAQGETQYF.

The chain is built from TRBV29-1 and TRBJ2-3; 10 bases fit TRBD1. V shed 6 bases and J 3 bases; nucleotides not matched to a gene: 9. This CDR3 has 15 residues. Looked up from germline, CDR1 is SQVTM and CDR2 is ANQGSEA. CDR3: CSVAGGQGETDTQYF. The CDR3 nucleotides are TGCAGCGTCGCGGGAGGACAGGGGGAGACAGATACGCAGTATTTT.

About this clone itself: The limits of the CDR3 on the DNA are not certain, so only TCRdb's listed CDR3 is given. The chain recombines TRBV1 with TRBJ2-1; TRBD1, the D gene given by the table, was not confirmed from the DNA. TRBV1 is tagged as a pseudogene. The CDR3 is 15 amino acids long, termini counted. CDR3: CASSQVGQGTTEQFF.

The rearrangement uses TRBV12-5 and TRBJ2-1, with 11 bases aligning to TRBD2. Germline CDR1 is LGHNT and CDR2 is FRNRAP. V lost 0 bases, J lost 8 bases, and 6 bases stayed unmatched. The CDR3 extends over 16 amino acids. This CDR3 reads CASGLVSTSGVYEQFF. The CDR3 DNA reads TGTGCTAGTGGTTTGGTCTCGACTAGCGGGGTGTATGAGCAGTTCTTC.

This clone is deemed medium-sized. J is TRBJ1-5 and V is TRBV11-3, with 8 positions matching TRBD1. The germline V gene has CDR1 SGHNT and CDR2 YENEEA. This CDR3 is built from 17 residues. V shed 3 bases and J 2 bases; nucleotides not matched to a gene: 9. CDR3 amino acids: CASSFSDRAAGNQPQHF. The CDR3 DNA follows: TGTGCCAGCAGCTTCTCGGACAGGGCTGCGGGCAATCAGCCCCAGCATTTT.

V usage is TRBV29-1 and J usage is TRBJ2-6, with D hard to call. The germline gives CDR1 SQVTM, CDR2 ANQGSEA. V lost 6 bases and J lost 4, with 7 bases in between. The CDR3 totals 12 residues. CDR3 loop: CSVEPGANVLTF. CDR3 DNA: TGCAGCGTAGAGCCCGGGGCCAACGTCCTGACTTTC.

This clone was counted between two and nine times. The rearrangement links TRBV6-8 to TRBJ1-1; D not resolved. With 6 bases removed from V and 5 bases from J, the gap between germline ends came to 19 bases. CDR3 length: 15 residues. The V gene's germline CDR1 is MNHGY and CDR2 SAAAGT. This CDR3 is CASRSRPQGATEAFF. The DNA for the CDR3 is TGTGCCAGCAGGTCCCGTCCCCAAGGTGCAACTGAAGCTTTCTTT.